The 15 T cell receptor beta chains below all came from one sample that was sequenced in a study of T cells in Graves' hyperthyroidism and ophthalmopathy. The investigators amplified TCR beta CDR3 regions from RNA transcripts. TCR CDR3 underwent first-round RT-PCR with the HTBI primer set. Via MiXCR, TCRdb re-called the multiplex PCR reads, giving one row per CDR3 protein. This sample yields 550,000 to 800,000 distinct CDR3 sequences, of which about 18% are seen a single time; 15% to 18% belongs to the top ten. The sample comprised blood. Every receptor here comes from a man in his fifties or sixties with Graves' hyperthyroidism.

This clonotype was counted many times. The V call is TRBV28, the J call TRBJ1-1, with D possibly matching TRBD1 (5 bases). The CDR3 is 15 amino acids. The V end lost 5 bases, the J end lost 1 base, and 14 bases lay between the germline ends. Germline values: CDR1 MDHEN, CDR2 SYDVKM. CDR3 bases: TGTGCCAGCAGTCCGTCGACAGACAAGAACACTGAAGCTTTCTTT. Translating it yields CASSPSTDKNTEAFF.

This clonotype showed up just a few times. The chain joins TRBV14 to TRBJ2-7, with D maybe TRBD2 (6 bases). Per the germline V gene, CDR1 is SGHDN and CDR2 is FVKESK. V lost 4 bases and J lost 3, with 19 bases in between. The CDR3 is 16 residues long. CDR3 sequence (DNA): TGTGCCAGCAGCCCCGCGGGGACTCAACTGTTCTACGAGCAGTACTTC. This translates into CASSPAGTQLFYEQYF.

The chain carries TRBV28 and TRBJ2-1; 14 bases map to TRBD2. CDR1 and CDR2 from the germline V gene are MDHEN and SYDVKM. The V gene end was trimmed by 4 bases and the J gene end by 8 bases; junction bases not matched to a gene: 16. The CDR3 consists of 19 residues. In DNA, the CDR3 is TGTGCCAGCAGTTCCCTCAATATCGGGACTAGCGGGAGAATCGATGAGCAGTTCTTC. Amino acid sequence: CASSSLNIGTSGRIDEQFF.

This clonotype was seen ten or more times. The chain combines TRBV3-1 with TRBJ2-7, with 11 bases that match TRBD2. Trimming cost V 7 bases and J 2 bases; bases outside gene matches: 4. CDR1 is LGHDT, CDR2 YNNKEL, per germline (reference sequence). CDR3 length: 14 residues. This CDR3 is CASTMTSGAYEQYF. As DNA, the CDR3 is TGTGCCAGCACCATGACTAGCGGGGCCTACGAGCAGTACTTC.

V and J are TRBV11-2 and TRBJ1-6; 8 bases match TRBD1. Germline assignment: CDR1 SGHAT and CDR2 FQNNGV. The V and J ends lost 1 base and 9 bases, in that order; junction bases with no gene match: 8. This CDR3 is 16 amino acids long. In DNA, the CDR3 is TGTGCCAGCAGCTTAGCTGACAGGGGCCTGATTTCACCCCTCCACTTT. As protein: CASSLADRGLISPLHF.

The chain joins TRBV6-1 to TRBJ1-5; 9 nucleotides match TRBD1. Trimming took 4 bases from V and 8 from J; bases not matched to a gene: 12. From germline, CDR1 is MNHNS and CDR2 SASEGT. This CDR3 contains 16 residues. The CDR3 is CASSARDRDLFKPQHF. The CDR3 DNA follows: TGTGCCAGCAGTGCTAGGGACAGGGACCTCTTCAAGCCCCAGCATTTT.

The genes are TRBV28 and TRBJ2-7, with 7 bases identical to TRBD2. CDR1 is MDHEN, CDR2 SYDVKM, per germline. The CDR3 has 17 residues. With V trimmed by 1 base and J by 4 bases, 13 bases remained unmatched. The CDR3 loop reads CASSLSLYKRDQYEQYF. DNA of the CDR3: TGTGCCAGCAGTTTATCCCTGTACAAGCGGGACCAATACGAGCAGTACTTC.

As regards this clonotype: A much larger clonotype is one base distant, so this may be a read error. The conserved closing phenylalanine or tryptophan is absent in this CDR3, likely reflecting a read error. The CDR3 loop reads CASSQQGAQTEAFL. DNA for the CDR3: TGTGCCAGCAGCCAACAGGGGGCACAGACTGAAGCTTTCCTT. The chain links TRBV16 to TRBJ1-1; 8 bases are a match to TRBD1. CDR1 is KGHSY, CDR2 FQNENV, per germline. Trimming cost V 2 bases and J 5 bases; bases outside gene matches: 4. The CDR3 has 14 amino acids.

The genes are TRBV7-9 and TRBJ2-7; a weak D match, TRBD1 (6 bases). Germline assignment: CDR1 SEHNR and CDR2 FQNEAQ (reference sequence). V lost 1 base and J 0 bases, leaving 13 bases between the germline ends. The CDR3 spans 16 residues. Here the CDR3 DNA reads TGTGCCAGCAGCTTAGTCTTGTACAGGGACTCCTACGAGCAGTACTTC. Its translation is CASSLVLYRDSYEQYF.

On this clonotype itself: A much larger clone lies a single base off, so this may be a read error. V gene TRBV18 combines with J gene TRBJ1-1; 7 bases are a match to TRBD1. CDR1 is KGHSH and CDR2 is LQKENI in the germline V gene. The CDR3 loop spans 17 amino acids. J was trimmed by 0 bases and V by 4 bases; bases with no gene match: 11. The CDR3, as DNA: TGTGCCAGCTCACGGGAACAGGGGCCGCGAATGAACACTGAAGCTTTCTTT. It yields the protein CASSREQGPRMNTEAFF. The full variable domain, its missing parts supplied by reference TRBV18 and TRBJ1-1, is NAGVMQNPRHLVRRRGQEARLRCSPMKGHSHVYWYRQLPEEGLKFMVYLQKENIIDESGMPKERFSAEFPKEGPSILRIQQVVRGDSAAYFCASSREQGPRMNTEAFFGQGTRLTVV.

This clonotype occurred many times. V is TRBV6-2 or TRBV6-3 and J is TRBJ1-1; D may be TRBD1 (5 bases). The CDR3 spans 16 residues. Trimming took 2 bases from V and 1 from J, leaving 14 bases between them. Germline V lookup: CDR1 MNHEY, CDR2 SVGEGT. CDR3 loop: CASSYPHQGGNTEAFF. The CDR3 DNA sequence: TGTGCCAGCAGTTACCCTCACCAGGGTGGGAACACTGAAGCTTTCTTT.

This clonotype has ten or more counts. The chain joins TRBV11-1 to TRBJ2-5; D call uncertain. From germline, CDR1 is SGHAT and CDR2 FQDESV (reference sequence). The CDR3 runs to 14 residues. Trimming left V 0 bases short and J 2 bases short, with 7 bases between. CDR3 loop: CASSLAGRQETQYF. CDR3 sequence (DNA): TGTGCCAGCAGCTTAGCGGGAAGGCAAGAGACCCAGTACTTC.

The CDR3 region has the DNA TGTGCCAGCAGTTTAGCGGCGGGAGGAAACGAGCAGTACTTC. Translating it yields CASSLAAGGNEQYF. The genes are TRBV12-3 or TRBV12-4 and TRBJ2-7; 8 bases map to TRBD2. V shed 0 bases and J 5 bases; nucleotides not matched to a gene: 3. The CDR3 is made up of 14 amino acids.

The table lists this clonotype with many counts. The V and J genes are TRBV24-1 and TRBJ1-5; the D gene is possibly TRBD1 (6 bases). Trimming removed 4 bases from V and 2 bases from J, with 14 bases in between. CDR1 KGHDR and CDR2 SFDVKD come from the germline V gene. The CDR3 consists of 16 residues. The CDR3 loop reads CATSDPKGGGNQPQHF. The CDR3 DNA is TGTGCCACCAGTGACCCCAAGGGGGGGGGCAATCAGCCCCAGCATTTT.

This clonotype was recorded a few times. The chain uses TRBV7-9 and TRBJ2-1; TRBD1 might be the D (6 bases). The CDR3 sequence is 16 residues long. V shed 2 bases and J shed 1 base, with 12 bases lying between them. Germline-derived CDR1 and CDR2 are SEHNR and FQNEAQ (reference sequence). CDR3 sequence: CASSLIAGQSYNEQFF. CDR3 nucleotide sequence: TGTGCCAGCAGCTTAATTGCCGGACAGTCCTACAATGAGCAGTTCTTC.